The present T cell receptor beta chain was sequenced within a study of T-cell reconstitution after alpha-beta-depleted transplantation in children. Unique molecular identifiers were incorporated into the prepared TCRbeta library. TCRdb reprocessed the PCR reads via MiXCR and lists one record per CDR3 protein. The sample holds about 260,000 distinct CDR3 sequences, around 7.5% seen once. Study results and caveats: Reports say that about two months after transplant, the alpha-beta T cells came out of several hundred graft clones that had expanded. Newly generated T cells supplied most T-cell counts and diversity one year post-transplant. High day-60 TCRbeta diversity in some patients came from surviving recipient T cells and thymic progenitors.

The germline V and J ends were trimmed by 3 bases and 2 bases, with 11 bases remaining between them. The CDR3 is made up of 14 amino acids. The germline V gene has CDR1 MGHRA and CDR2 YSYEKL. At least ten counts were recorded for this clonotype. The antigen is unknown. The material sequenced was PBMCs, mostly from graft donor cells, taken 180 days after TCRalphabeta/CD19-depleted stem cell transplant. The rearrangement links TRBV4-1 to TRBJ2-7; D is perhaps TRBD2 (6 bases). This TCR came from a male patient aged 10 to 17 who had a stem cell transplant for acute lymphoblastic leukemia, so the T cells may come from the graft donor. CDR3 protein: CASSHPGLAYEQYF. DNA for the CDR3: TGCGCCAGCAGCCACCCGGGACTTGCCTACGAGCAGTACTTC.